This TCR beta chain emerged from a study of T cell repertoires in cytomegalovirus infection (dated by TCRdb to between 2017 and 2020). Turning to the overall study: Recently identified HLA-C-restricted CMV epitopes, whose presentation resists viral immunomodulation, were targeted by peptide stimulations together with well-studied HLA-B-restricted epitopes. Donor HLA type was relevant to the analysis, because carriage of CMV infection together with the matching HLA type was indicated by public TCR beta signatures.

As concerns this clonotype: No cognate antigen has been identified for it. Base qualities are not recorded, but no much larger clone differs from it by a single base.

Broader findings and caveats from the paper: The ex vivo response was dominated by HLA-C-restricted CMV-specific TCR beta clonotypes, which also provided the single most frequent clonotype in two of eight donors. In both this cohort and an independent cohort of 352 donors, the cumulative frequency of public TCR beta family members distinguished carriers of CMV infection plus the relevant HLA type.

Sequencing relied on an Illumina HiSeq 1500. Using fastp at Q25 and MiXCR, TCRdb reprocessed the public reads and kept productive beta chains. Entries are consolidated by CDR3 protein sequence, retaining the most common genes and DNA. A total of about 570,000 distinct CDR3 sequences appear in this sample, around 40% of them only once. The ten largest account for 48% of the sample. The treatment or condition label on this specimen signifies: in vitro stimulation with specific CMV peptide epitopes to enrich CMV-specific T cells. Sequences were derived from cultured PBMCs, sampled from culture after CMV antigen stimulation. The sequence came from a human donor in good health (CMV status not recorded). Some clones in this sample may be carry-over from other donors' samples.

The DNA is TGCAGTGGCCTAAATAGCGGAGGCACAGATACGCAGTATTTT. Translated, it gives CSGLNSGGTDTQYF. This chain joins TRBV20-1 to TRBJ2-3; TRBD2 might be the D gene, on 6 matching bases. Relative to germline, V is 7 bases shorter and J is 1 base shorter, with 15 bases between their ends. CDR1 and CDR2 (DFQATT, SNEGSKA) derive from the germline V gene (reference sequence). The CDR3 has 14 amino acids, counting the end cysteine and phenylalanine. The only DNA kept is the CDR3, 42 bases in frame from the first base.